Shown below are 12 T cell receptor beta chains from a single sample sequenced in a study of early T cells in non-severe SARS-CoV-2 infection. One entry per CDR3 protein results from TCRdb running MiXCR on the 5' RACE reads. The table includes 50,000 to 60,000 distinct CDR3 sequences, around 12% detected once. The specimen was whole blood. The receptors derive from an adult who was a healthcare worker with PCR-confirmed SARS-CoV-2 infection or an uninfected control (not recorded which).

Written as DNA, the CDR3 is TGTGCCAGCAGCCCGGCGGGACAGGTACAGAACACTGAAGCTTTCTTT. Protein sequence: CASSPAGQVQNTEAFF. The V call is TRBV7-2, the J call TRBJ1-1, with 8 bases that match TRBD1. Looked up from germline, CDR1 is SGHTA and CDR2 is FQGNSA. Trimming cost V 5 bases and J 1 base; bases outside gene matches: 9. The CDR3 loop spans 16 amino acids.

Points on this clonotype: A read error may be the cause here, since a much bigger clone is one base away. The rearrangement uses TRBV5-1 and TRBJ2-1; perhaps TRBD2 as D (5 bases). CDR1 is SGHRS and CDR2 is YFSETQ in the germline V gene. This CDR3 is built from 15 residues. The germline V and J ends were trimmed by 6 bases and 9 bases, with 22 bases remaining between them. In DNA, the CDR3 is TGCGCCAGCACCTTAGCGAAGGGAGTGGGGATTGAGCAGTTCTTC. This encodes CASTLAKGVGIEQFF.

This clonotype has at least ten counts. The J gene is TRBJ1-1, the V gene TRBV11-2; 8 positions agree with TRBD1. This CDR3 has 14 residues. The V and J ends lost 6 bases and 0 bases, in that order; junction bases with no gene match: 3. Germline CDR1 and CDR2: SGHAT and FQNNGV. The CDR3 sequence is CASRYRGMNTEAFF. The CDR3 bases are TGTGCCAGCAGATACAGGGGGATGAACACTGAAGCTTTCTTT.

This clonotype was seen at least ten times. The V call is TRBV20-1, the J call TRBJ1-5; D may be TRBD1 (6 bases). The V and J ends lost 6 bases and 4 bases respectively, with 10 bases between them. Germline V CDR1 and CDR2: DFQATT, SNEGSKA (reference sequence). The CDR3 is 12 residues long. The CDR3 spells CSASQGNQPQHF. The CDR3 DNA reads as TGCAGTGCCTCCCAGGGGAATCAGCCCCAGCATTTT.

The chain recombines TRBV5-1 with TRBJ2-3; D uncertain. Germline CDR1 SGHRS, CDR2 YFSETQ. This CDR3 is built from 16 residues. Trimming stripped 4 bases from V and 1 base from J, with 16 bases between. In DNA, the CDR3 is TGCGCCAGCAGCCCGGTGGGTTACTCGCGCACAGATACGCAGTATTTT. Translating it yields CASSPVGYSRTDTQYF.

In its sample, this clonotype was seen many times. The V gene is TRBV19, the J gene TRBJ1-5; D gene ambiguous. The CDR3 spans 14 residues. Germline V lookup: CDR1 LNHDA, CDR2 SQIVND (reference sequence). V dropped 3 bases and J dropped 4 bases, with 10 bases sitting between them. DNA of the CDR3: TGTGCCAGTAGTATTAGGCCGAGAAATCAGCCCCAGCATTTT. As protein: CASSIRPRNQPQHF.

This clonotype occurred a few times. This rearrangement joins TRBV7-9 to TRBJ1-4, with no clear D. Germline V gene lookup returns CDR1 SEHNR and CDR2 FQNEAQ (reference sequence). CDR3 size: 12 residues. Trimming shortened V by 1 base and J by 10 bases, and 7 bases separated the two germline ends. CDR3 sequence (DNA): TGTGCCAGCAGCTTAGACCCTCGAAAACTGTTTTTT. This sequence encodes CASSLDPRKLFF.

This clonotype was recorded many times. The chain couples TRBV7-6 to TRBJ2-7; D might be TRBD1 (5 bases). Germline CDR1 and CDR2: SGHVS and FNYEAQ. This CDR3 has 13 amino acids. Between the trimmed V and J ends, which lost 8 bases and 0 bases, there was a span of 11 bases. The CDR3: CASSDSFSYEQYF. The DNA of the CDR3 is TGTGCCAGCTCCGACAGCTTCTCCTACGAGCAGTACTTC.

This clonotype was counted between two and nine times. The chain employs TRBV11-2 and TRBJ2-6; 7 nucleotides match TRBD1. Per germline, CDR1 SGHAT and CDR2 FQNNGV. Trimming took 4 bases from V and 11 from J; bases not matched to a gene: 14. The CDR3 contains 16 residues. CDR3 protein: CASSSGTGQAFDVLTF. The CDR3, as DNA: TGTGCCAGCAGCTCTGGGACCGGACAGGCTTTCGACGTCCTGACTTTC.

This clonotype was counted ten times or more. CDR3 protein: CASIGRGGNQPQHF. CDR3 bases: TGTGCCAGTATAGGCAGGGGGGGCAATCAGCCCCAGCATTTT. The chain joins TRBV19 to TRBJ1-5; 7 bases line up with TRBD1. Germline trimming cut 7 bases from V and 2 bases from J; bases unmatched to any gene: 5. This CDR3 contains 14 residues. Per the germline V gene, CDR1 is LNHDA and CDR2 is SQIVND (reference sequence).

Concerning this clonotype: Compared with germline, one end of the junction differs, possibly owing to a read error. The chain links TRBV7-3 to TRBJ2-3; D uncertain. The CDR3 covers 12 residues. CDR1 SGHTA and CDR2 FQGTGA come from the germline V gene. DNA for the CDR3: TGTGCCAGCAGCTTAATAGGCGAATCGGTGGCTTTT. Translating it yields CASSLIGESVAF.

The CDR3, as DNA: TGCAGTGCTAGAGCGAGGGGAATACTCCATCAACCTGGAAACACCATATATTTT. This encodes CSARARGILHQPGNTIYF. The V gene is TRBV20-1, the J gene TRBJ1-3, with a possible D match to TRBD1 (5 bases). The CDR3 is made up of 18 amino acids. CDR1 and CDR2 (germline): DFQATT, SNEGSKA (reference sequence). The germline V and J ends were trimmed by 1 base and 2 bases, with 21 bases remaining between them.